Following are 10 T cell receptor beta chains from one sample sequenced in a study of control samples from healthy donors and cancer patients. Libraries were prepared by immunoSEQ multiplex PCR; TCRdb keeps only in-frame clonotypes and omits some of them. This table holds some 150,000 clones, 90% to 95% found once. The sample comprised blood. The receptors here all came from a man aged 35-49 years in good health.

J is TRBJ1-5 and V is TRBV28; no clear D. V shed 9 bases and J shed 9 bases, with 15 bases lying between them. The length of the CDR3 is 12 residues. Germline loops: CDR1 MDHEN, CDR2 SYDVKM. This CDR3 is CASRGWLWPQHF. DNA for the CDR3: TGTGCCAGTCGGGGATGGCTCTGGCCCCAGCATTTT.

The chain has TRBV27 and TRBJ1-5; D is ambiguous. With 6 bases removed from V and 0 bases from J, the gap between germline ends came to 6 bases. Germline V gene data show CDR1 as MNHEY and CDR2 as SMNVEV (reference sequence). The CDR3 contains 13 residues. Here the CDR3 DNA reads TGTGCCAGCAGACCGAATAGCAATCAGCCCCAGCATTTT. It codes for CASRPNSNQPQHF.

This sequence joins TRBV12-3 or TRBV12-4 and TRBJ1-2; D not certain. This CDR3 contains 12 residues. Trimming cost V 9 bases and J 2 bases, with 10 bases left between them. CDR3 DNA: TGTGCCAGTACAAGACGGAACTATGGCTACACCTTC. It is translated as CASTRRNYGYTF.

The chain uses TRBV7-8 and TRBJ2-7; 7 bases agree with TRBD2. The germline V gene has CDR1 SGHVS and CDR2 FQNEAQ. Trimming cost V 4 bases and J 1 base; bases outside gene matches: 7. The CDR3 is made up of 15 amino acids. In DNA form, the CDR3 reads TGTGCCAGCAGCTCCTTACTAGCGAGGTCCTACGAGCAGTACTTC. Encoded protein: CASSSLLARSYEQYF.

This sequence joins TRBV11-2 and TRBJ1-6; 7 bases match TRBD1. The length of the CDR3 is 12 residues. V was clipped by 4 bases and J by 15 bases; unmatched bases: 6. The germline V gene encodes CDR1 SGHAT and CDR2 FQNNGV. The CDR3 DNA sequence: TGTGCCAGCAGCTCCGGGACAGCGGTCCTCCACTTT. It codes for CASSSGTAVLHF. Full variable domain (outside the CDR3, taken from reference TRBV11-2 and TRBJ1-6): EAGVAQSPRYKIIEKRQSVAFWCNPISGHATLYWYQQILGQGPKLLIQFQNNGVVDDSQLPKDRFSAERLKGVDSTLKIQPAKLEDSAVYLCASSSGTAVLHFGNGTRLTVT.

The genes are TRBV24-1 and TRBJ1-2, with D possibly matching TRBD1 (6 bases). V dropped 0 bases and J dropped 4 bases, with 17 bases sitting between them. Germline values: CDR1 KGHDR, CDR2 SFDVKD. This CDR3 region has 17 residues. The CDR3 protein is CATSDLGGGPDFYGYTF. The CDR3 nucleotides are TGTGCCACCAGTGATTTGGGCGGGGGGCCTGACTTCTATGGCTACACCTTC.

The CDR3 spells CASSPDRSFRNSPLHF. CDR3 sequence (DNA): TGTGCCAGCAGCCCTGACAGGTCGTTTAGGAATTCACCCCTCCACTTT. V and J are TRBV6-2 or TRBV6-3 and TRBJ1-6, with D perhaps matching TRBD1 (6 bases). The CDR3 extends over 16 amino acids. Trimming removed 6 bases from V and 7 bases from J, with 19 bases in between. Per the germline V gene, CDR1 is MNHEY and CDR2 is SVGEGT.

The J gene is TRBJ1-6, the V gene TRBV10-1, with D unresolved. Germline V lookup: CDR1 WNHNN, CDR2 SYGVQD (reference sequence). CDR3 size: 14 residues. The V end was cut by 2 bases, the J end by 8 bases, with 10 bases between. This CDR3 is CASSEMGLDSPLHF. CDR3 coding DNA: TGCGCCAGCAGTGAGATGGGGTTGGATTCACCCCTCCACTTT.

The CDR3 nucleotides read TGTGCCAGCAGCTTGGGATTGTTGGGCAGCAATCAGCCCCAGCATTTT. Its protein is CASSLGLLGSNQPQHF. The chain employs TRBV5-6 and TRBJ1-5; D unclear. With 0 bases removed from V and 1 base from J, the gap between germline ends came to 11 bases. Germline V gene lookup returns CDR1 SGHDT and CDR2 YYEEEE. CDR3 length equals 16 residues. Using reference TRBV5-6 and TRBJ1-5 for the parts outside the CDR3, the full variable domain is DAGVTQSPTHLIKTRGQQVTLRCSPKSGHDTVSWYQQALGQGPQFIFQYYEEEERQRGNFPDRFSGHQFPNYSSELNVNALLLGDSALYLCASSLGLLGSNQPQHFGDGTRLSIL.

This clone was counted a single time. The rearrangement links TRBV2 to TRBJ1-2, with D possibly being TRBD1 (6 bases). Trimming took 4 bases from V and 9 from J, leaving 12 bases between them. Germline CDR1 is SNHLY and CDR2 is FYNNEI. The CDR3 contains 12 residues. CDR3 sequence reads: CASSVGQSRYTF. The CDR3 DNA reads TGTGCCAGCAGTGTCGGACAGTCACGCTACACCTTC.